This TCR beta chain was sequenced during a study of T-cell reconstitution after alpha-beta-depleted transplantation in children. Preparing the TCRbeta library involved the use of unique molecular identifiers. One entry per CDR3 protein, called by TCRdb with MiXCR from the PCR reads. The sample lists about 32,000 distinct CDR3 sequences, more than 6% occurring once. The CDR3 loop spans 13 amino acids. Trimming took 5 bases from V and 7 from J, leaving 12 bases between them. Looked up from germline, CDR1 is MDHEN and CDR2 is SYDVKM. This clonotype showed up many times. Its target is not known. General study points: Alpha-beta T cells present about two months after transplant were reported to originate from several hundred expanded graft clones. A year post-transplant, T-cell counts and diversity derived mostly from newly produced T cells. It was surviving recipient T cells and thymic progenitors that gave some patients high TCRbeta diversity at day 60.

This specimen consisted of peripheral blood, obtained 60 days after TCRalphabeta/CD19-depleted stem cell transplant. This receptor was taken from a child less than two years old who had a stem cell transplant for acute myeloid leukemia, so the T cells may come from the graft donor. This chain connects TRBV28 to TRBJ1-5, with unresolved D. CDR3 DNA: TGTGCCAGCAGTCTCGGCAGGAAACAGCCCCAGCATTTT. Protein product: CASSLGRKQPQHF.